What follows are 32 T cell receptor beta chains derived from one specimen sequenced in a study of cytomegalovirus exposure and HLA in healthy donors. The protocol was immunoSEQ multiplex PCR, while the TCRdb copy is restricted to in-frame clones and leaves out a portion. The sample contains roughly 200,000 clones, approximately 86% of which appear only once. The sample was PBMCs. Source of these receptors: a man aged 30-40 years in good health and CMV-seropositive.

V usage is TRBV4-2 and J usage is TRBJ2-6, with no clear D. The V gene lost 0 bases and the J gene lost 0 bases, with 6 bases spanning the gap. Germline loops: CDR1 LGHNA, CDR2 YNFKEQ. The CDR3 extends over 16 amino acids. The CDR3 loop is CASSQEADSGANVLTF. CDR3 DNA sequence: TGTGCCAGCAGCCAAGAGGCGGACTCTGGGGCCAACGTCCTGACTTTC.

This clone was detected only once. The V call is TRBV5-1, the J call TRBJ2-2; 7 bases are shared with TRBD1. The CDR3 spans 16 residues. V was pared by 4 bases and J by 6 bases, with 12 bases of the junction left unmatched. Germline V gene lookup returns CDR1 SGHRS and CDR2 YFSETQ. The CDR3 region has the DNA TGCGCCAGCAGCGGAAACAGGGGCGCGGGTTCCGGGGAGCTGTTTTTT. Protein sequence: CASSGNRGAGSGELFF.

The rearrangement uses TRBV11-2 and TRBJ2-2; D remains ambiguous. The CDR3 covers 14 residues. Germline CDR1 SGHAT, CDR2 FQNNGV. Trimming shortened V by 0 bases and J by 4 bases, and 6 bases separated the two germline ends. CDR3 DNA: TGTGCCAGCAGCTTAGAGCCGAGCACCGGGGAGCTGTTTTTT. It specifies CASSLEPSTGELFF. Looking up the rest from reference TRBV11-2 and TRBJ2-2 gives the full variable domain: EAGVAQSPRYKIIEKRQSVAFWCNPISGHATLYWYQQILGQGPKLLIQFQNNGVVDDSQLPKDRFSAERLKGVDSTLKIQPAKLEDSAVYLCASSLEPSTGELFFGEGSRLTVL.

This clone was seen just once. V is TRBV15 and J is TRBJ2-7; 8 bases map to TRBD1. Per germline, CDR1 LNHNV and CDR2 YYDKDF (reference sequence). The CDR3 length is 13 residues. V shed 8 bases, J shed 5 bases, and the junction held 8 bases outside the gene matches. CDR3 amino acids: CATSPDRVNEQYF. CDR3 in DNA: TGTGCCACCTCTCCGGACAGGGTAAACGAGCAGTACTTC.

CDR3 region: CASREWTGGTEAFF. CDR3 bases: TGTGCCAGCAGGGAGTGGACAGGGGGGACTGAAGCTTTCTTT. The chain is built from TRBV6-4 and TRBJ1-1; 10 nucleotides match TRBD1. CDR1 and CDR2 from the germline V gene are MRHNA and SNTAGT. With 6 bases clipped from V and 5 bases from J, the junction kept 6 bases outside the gene matches. The CDR3 runs 14 residues.

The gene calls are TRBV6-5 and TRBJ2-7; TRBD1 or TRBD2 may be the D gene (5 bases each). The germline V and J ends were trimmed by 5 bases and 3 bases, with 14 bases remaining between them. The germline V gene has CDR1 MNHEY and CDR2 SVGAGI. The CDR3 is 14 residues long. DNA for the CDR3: TGTGCCAGCAGTCGCGTCGACAGCGGCTACGAGCAGTACTTC. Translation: CASSRVDSGYEQYF.

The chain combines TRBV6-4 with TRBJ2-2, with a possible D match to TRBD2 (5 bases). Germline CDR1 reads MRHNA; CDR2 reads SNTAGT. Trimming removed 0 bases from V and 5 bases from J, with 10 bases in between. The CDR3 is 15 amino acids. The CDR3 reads CASSDSAEETGELFF. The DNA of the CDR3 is TGTGCCAGCAGTGACTCTGCGGAGGAGACCGGGGAGCTGTTTTTT.

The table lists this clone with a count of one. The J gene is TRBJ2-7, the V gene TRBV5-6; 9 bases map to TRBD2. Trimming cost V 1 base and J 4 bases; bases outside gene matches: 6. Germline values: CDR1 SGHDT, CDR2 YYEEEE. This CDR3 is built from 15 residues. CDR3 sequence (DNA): TGTGCCAGCAGCTTGAGGATAGCGGGGGCTTACGAGCAGTACTTC. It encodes CASSLRIAGAYEQYF.

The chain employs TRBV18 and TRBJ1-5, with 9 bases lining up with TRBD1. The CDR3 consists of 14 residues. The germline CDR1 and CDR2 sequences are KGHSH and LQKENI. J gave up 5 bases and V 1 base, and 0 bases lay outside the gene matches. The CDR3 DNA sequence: TGTGCCAGCTCACCACGGGACAGGGATCAGCCCCAGCATTTT. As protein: CASSPRDRDQPQHF.

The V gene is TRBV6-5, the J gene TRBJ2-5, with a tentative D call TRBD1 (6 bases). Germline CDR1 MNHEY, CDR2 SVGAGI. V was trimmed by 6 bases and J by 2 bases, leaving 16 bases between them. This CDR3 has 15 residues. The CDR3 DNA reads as TGTGCCAGCAGCCCCTTGGCAGGGGTGCAAGAGACCCAGTACTTC. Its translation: CASSPLAGVQETQYF.

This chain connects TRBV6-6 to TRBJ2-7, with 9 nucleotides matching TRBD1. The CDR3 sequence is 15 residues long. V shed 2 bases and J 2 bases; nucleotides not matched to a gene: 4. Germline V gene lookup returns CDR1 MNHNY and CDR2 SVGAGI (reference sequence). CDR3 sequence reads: CASSYRTGVTYEQYF. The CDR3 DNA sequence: TGTGCCAGCAGTTACCGGACAGGGGTTACCTACGAGCAGTACTTC.

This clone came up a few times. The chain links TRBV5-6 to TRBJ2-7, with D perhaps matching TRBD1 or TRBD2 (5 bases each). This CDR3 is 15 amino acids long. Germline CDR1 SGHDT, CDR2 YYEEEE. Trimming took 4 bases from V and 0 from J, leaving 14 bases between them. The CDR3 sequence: CASSPRGESSYEQYF. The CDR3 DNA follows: TGTGCCAGCAGCCCTAGAGGGGAAAGCTCCTACGAGCAGTACTTC.

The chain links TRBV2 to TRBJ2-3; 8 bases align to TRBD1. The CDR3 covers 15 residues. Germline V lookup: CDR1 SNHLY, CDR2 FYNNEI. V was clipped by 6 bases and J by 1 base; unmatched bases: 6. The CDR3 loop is CASSPDRGGTDTQYF. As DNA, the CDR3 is TGTGCCAGCAGCCCAGACAGGGGCGGCACAGATACGCAGTATTTT.

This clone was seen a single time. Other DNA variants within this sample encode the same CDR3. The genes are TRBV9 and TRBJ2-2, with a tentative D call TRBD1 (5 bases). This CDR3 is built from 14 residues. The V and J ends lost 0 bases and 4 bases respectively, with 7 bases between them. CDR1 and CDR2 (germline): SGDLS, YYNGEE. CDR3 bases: TGTGCCAGCAGCGTAGAGGGGTTCACCGGGGAGCTGTTTTTT. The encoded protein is CASSVEGFTGELFF.

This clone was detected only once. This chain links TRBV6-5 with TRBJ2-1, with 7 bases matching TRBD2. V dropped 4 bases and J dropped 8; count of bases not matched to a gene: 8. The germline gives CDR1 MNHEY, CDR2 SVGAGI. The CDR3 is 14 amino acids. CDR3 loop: CASSSSGNAYEQFF. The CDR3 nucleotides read TGTGCCAGCAGTTCCAGCGGGAATGCGTATGAGCAGTTCTTC.

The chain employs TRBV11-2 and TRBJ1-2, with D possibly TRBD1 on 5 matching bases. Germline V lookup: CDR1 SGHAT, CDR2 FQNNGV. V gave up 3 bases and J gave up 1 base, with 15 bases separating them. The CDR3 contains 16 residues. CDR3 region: CASSFRTGQLNYGYTF. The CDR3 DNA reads TGTGCCAGCAGCTTCCGGACCGGACAACTTAACTATGGCTACACCTTC.

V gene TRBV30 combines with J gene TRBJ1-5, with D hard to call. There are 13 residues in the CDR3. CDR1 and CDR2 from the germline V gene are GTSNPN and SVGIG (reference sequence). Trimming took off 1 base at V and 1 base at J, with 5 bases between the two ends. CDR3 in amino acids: CAWSGGSNQPQHF. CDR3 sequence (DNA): TGTGCCTGGAGTGGAGGGAGCAATCAGCCCCAGCATTTT.

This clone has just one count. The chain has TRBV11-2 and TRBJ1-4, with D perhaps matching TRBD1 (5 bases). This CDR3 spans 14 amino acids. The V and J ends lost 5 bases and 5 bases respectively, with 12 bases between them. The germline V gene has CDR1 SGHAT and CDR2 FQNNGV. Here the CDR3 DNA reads TGTGCCAGCAGCCTGGGGGTCGGGAATGAAAAACTGTTTTTT. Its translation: CASSLGVGNEKLFF.

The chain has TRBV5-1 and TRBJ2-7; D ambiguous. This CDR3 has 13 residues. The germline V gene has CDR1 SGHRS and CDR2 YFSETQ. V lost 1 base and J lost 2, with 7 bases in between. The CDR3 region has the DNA TGCGCCAGCAGCTTGAAGGGAACCTACGAGCAGTACTTC. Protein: CASSLKGTYEQYF.

CDR3 region: CARSPNTRLAKGEQYF. CDR3 DNA sequence: TGTGCCAGAAGCCCGAACACCAGACTTGCCAAGGGCGAGCAGTACTTC. The V call is TRBV5-3, the J call TRBJ2-7; D is unclear. TRBV5-3 qualifies as an ORF whose function is uncertain. This CDR3 contains 16 residues. Trimming took 4 bases from V and 6 from J, leaving 23 bases between them.

Written as DNA, the CDR3 is TGTGCCAGCAGCGTAGGAGGAGCGGGAGGGCGTCTGCGTGAGCAGTTCTTC. Protein: CASSVGGAGGRLREQFF. The chain combines TRBV9 with TRBJ2-1; 10 bases align to TRBD2. This CDR3 region has 17 residues. J lost 9 bases, V lost 0 bases, and 12 bases had no gene match. Germline CDR1 reads SGDLS; CDR2 reads YYNGEE.

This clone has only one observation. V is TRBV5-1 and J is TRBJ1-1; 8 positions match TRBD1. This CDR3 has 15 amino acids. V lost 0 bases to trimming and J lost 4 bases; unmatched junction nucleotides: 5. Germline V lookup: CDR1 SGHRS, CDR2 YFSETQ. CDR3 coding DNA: TGCGCCAGCAGCTTGGGGGCTACAGGGGGCACTGAAGCTTTCTTT. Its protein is CASSLGATGGTEAFF. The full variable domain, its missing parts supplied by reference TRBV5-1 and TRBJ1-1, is KAGVTQTPRYLIKTRGQQVTLSCSPISGHRSVSWYQQTPGQGLQFLFEYFSETQRNKGNFPGRFSGRQFSNSRSEMNVSTLELGDSALYLCASSLGATGGTEAFFGQGTRLTVV.

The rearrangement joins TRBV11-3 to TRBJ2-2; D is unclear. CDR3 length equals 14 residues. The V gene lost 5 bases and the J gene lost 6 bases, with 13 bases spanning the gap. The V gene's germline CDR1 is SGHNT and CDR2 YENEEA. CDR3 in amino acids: CASSPPVGPGELFF. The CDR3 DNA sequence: TGTGCCAGCAGCCCACCGGTAGGGCCCGGGGAGCTGTTTTTT.

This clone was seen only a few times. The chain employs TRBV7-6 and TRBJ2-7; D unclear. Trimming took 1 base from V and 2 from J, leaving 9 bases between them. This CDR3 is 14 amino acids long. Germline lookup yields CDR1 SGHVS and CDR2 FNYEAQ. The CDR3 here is CASSLGPVTYEQYF. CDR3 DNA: TGTGCCAGCAGCTTAGGGCCGGTTACCTACGAGCAGTACTTC.

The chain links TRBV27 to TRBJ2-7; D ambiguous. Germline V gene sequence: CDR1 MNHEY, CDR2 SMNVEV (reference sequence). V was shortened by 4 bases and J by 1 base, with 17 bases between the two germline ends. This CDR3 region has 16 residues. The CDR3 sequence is CASSSPRSKLSYEQYF. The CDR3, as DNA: TGTGCCAGCAGTTCCCCGCGGAGTAAGTTGTCCTACGAGCAGTACTTC.

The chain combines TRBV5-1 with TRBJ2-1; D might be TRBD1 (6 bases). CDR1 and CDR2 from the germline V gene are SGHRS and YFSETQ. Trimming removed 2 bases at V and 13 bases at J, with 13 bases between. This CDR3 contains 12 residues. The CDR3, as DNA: TGCGCCAGCAGCTTCTCCAGGGGCGACCAGTTCTTC. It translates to CASSFSRGDQFF. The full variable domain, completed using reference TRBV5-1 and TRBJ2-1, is KAGVTQTPRYLIKTRGQQVTLSCSPISGHRSVSWYQQTPGQGLQFLFEYFSETQRNKGNFPGRFSGRQFSNSRSEMNVSTLELGDSALYLCASSFSRGDQFFGPGTRLTVL.

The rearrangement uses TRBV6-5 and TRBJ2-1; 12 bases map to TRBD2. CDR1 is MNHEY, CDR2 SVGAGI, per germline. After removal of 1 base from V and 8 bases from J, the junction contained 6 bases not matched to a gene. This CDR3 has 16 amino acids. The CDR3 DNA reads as TGTGCCAGCAGTTACTGGACTAGCGGGATTAGGGATGAGCAGTTCTTC. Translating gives CASSYWTSGIRDEQFF.

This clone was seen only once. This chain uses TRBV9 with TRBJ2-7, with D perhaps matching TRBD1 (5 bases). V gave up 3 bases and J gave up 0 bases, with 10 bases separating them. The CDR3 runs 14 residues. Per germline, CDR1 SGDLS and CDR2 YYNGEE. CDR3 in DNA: TGTGCCAGCAGCGGCAGGGCGAGCTCCTACGAGCAGTACTTC. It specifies CASSGRASSYEQYF.

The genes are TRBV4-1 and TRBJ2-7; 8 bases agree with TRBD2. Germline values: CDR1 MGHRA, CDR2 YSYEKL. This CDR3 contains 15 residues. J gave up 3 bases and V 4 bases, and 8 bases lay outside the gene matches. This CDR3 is CASSPYGGVLYEQYF. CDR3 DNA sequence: TGCGCCAGCAGCCCTTACGGGGGGGTTCTCTACGAGCAGTACTTC.

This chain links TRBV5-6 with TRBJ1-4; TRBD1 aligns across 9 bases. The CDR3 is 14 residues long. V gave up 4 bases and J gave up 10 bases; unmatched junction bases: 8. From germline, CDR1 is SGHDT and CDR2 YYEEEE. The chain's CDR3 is CASSPGTGKGKLFF. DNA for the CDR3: TGTGCCAGCAGCCCCGGGACAGGGAAGGGAAAACTGTTTTTT. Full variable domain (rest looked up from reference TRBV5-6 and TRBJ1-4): DAGVTQSPTHLIKTRGQQVTLRCSPKSGHDTVSWYQQALGQGPQFIFQYYEEEERQRGNFPDRFSGHQFPNYSSELNVNALLLGDSALYLCASSPGTGKGKLFFGSGTQLSVL.

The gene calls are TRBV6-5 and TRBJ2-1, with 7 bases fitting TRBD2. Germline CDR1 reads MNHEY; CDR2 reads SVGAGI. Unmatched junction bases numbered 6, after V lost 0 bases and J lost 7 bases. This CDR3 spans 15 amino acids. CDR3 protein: CASSYSRSSGNEQFF. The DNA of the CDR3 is TGTGCCAGCAGTTACTCTCGTTCTAGCGGAAATGAGCAGTTCTTC.

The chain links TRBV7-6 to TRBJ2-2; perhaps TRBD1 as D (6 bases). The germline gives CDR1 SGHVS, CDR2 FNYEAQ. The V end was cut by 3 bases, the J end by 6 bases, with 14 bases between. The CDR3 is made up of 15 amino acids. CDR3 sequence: CASSLVRGRAGELFF. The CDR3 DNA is TGTGCCAGCAGCTTGGTCAGGGGTCGTGCCGGGGAGCTGTTTTTT. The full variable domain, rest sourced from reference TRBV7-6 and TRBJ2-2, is GAGVSQSPRYKVTKRGQDVALRCDPISGHVSLYWYRQALGQGPEFLTYFNYEAQQDKSGLPNDRFSAERPEGSISTLTIQRTEQRDSAMYRCASSLVRGRAGELFFGEGSRLTVL.